One sample yielded the 24 T cell receptor beta chains listed below, sequenced in a study of post-analysis software for immune sequencing data. Study outcomes and limitations: Controls showed lower frequencies than patients for five TRBV segments, and TRBV5-6, TRBV5-1 and TRBV20-1 were among these.

The authors incorporated unique molecular identifiers into the TCR beta cDNA libraries. One entry per CDR3 protein results from TCRdb running MiXCR on the PCR reads. The sample shows fewer than 550,000 distinct CDR3 sequences, roughly 34% of them seen only once. The antigens for these receptors are not known. Input material: blood. These receptors originate from a girl aged 2-17 years with multiple sclerosis.

This clonotype has only a few counts. The V call is TRBV5-1, the J call TRBJ2-5; tentatively, D is TRBD1 (6 bases). The germline V and J ends were trimmed by 1 base and 2 bases, with 15 bases remaining between them. This CDR3 is built from 16 residues. Looked up from germline, CDR1 is SGHRS and CDR2 is YFSETQ. CDR3 residues: CASSLSPGHTQETQYF. DNA for the CDR3: TGCGCCAGCAGCTTGTCACCGGGACACACGCAAGAGACCCAGTACTTC.

In this sample, this clonotype turned up many times. The rearrangement links TRBV10-3 to TRBJ2-5, with TRBD2 matching over 7 bases. Germline V gene lookup returns CDR1 ENHRY and CDR2 SYGVKD. Losses at the gene ends were 8 bases for V and 3 bases for J; bases not matched to a gene: 9. The CDR3 runs 14 residues. CDR3 nucleotide sequence: TGTGCCATCGCGTTCTCGGGGGGAGAAGAGACCCAGTACTTC. Translated: CAIAFSGGEETQYF.

There are a few counts of this clonotype. The V gene is TRBV10-3, the J gene TRBJ2-3; 7 positions agree with TRBD1. The CDR3 spans 18 residues. Germline lookup yields CDR1 ENHRY and CDR2 SYGVKD. J lost 3 bases, V lost 2 bases, and 14 bases had no gene match. CDR3 nucleotides: TGTGCCATCAGTGAGCCGACAACTAACAGGGGTGGAACAGATACGCAGTATTTT. Translating it yields CAISEPTTNRGGTDTQYF.

This chain links TRBV2 with TRBJ2-5; perhaps D is TRBD1 or TRBD2 (5 bases each). The CDR3 has 13 residues. Germline V lookup: CDR1 SNHLY, CDR2 FYNNEI. The V gene lost 7 bases and the J gene lost 4 bases, with 13 bases spanning the gap. CDR3 nucleotide sequence: TGTGCCAGCATCGGGACGACGCGAGAGACCCAGTACTTC. It specifies CASIGTTRETQYF.

The chain couples TRBV20-1 to TRBJ1-4; possible D gene TRBD1, 5 bases. Germline loops: CDR1 DFQATT, CDR2 SNEGSKA (reference sequence). The length of the CDR3 is 14 residues. The ends were cut back, 0 bases at V and 7 bases at J, with 12 bases in the middle. The CDR3 DNA follows: TGCAGTGCTAGAGATGTGCAGGGAGTTGAAAAACTGTTTTTT. This gives the protein CSARDVQGVEKLFF.

A remark on this clonotype: The junction shows a germline mismatch at one end, possibly a read error. The V call is TRBV7-2, the J call TRBJ2-3, with D perhaps matching TRBD1 (6 bases). The CDR3 covers 15 residues. Germline V gives CDR1 SGHTA, CDR2 FQGNSA. The CDR3 protein is CASSLPTGSTGTQYF. CDR3 sequence (DNA): TGTGCCAGCAGCCTACCGACAGGAAGCACAGGTACGCAGTATTTT. Variable domain in full (rest from reference TRBV7-2 and TRBJ2-3): GAGVSQSPSNKVTEKGKDVELRCDPISGHTALYWYRQSLGQGLEFLIYFQGNSAPDKSGLPSDRFSAERTGGSVSTLTIQRTQQEDSAVYLCASSLPTGSTGTQYFGPGTRLTVL.

The rearrangement joins TRBV4-1 to TRBJ2-6, with D perhaps TRBD1 or TRBD2 (5 bases each). In germline, CDR1 is MGHRA, CDR2 YSYEKL. Trimming shortened V by 0 bases and J by 5 bases, and 11 bases separated the two germline ends. The CDR3 contains 16 residues. CDR3 nucleotides: TGCGCCAGCAGCCAAGATCTGGGGACCTGGGCCAACGTCCTGACTTTC. Translation gives CASSQDLGTWANVLTF.

The chain couples TRBV6-1 to TRBJ1-1; 7 bases are a match to TRBD1. The CDR3 is 15 residues long. CDR1 MNHNS and CDR2 SASEGT come from the germline V gene. In nucleotides, the CDR3 is TGTGCAACACATCGGGACAGTAGCATTAACACTGAAGCTTTCTTT. Translating gives CATHRDSSINTEAFF.

CDR3 sequence: CASSQDMHPTGEQYF. The CDR3 DNA reads TGTGCCAGCAGCCAAGATATGCATCCGACCGGGGAGCAGTACTTC. This sequence joins TRBV4-2 and TRBJ2-7; D is uncertain. This CDR3 comprises 15 residues. V was cut by 0 bases and J by 7 bases, with 16 bases left in between. CDR1 is LGHNA and CDR2 is YNFKEQ in the germline V gene.

This clonotype was picked up a small number of times. The chain carries TRBV20-1 and TRBJ2-1; D not resolved. With 4 bases removed from V and 9 bases from J, the gap between germline ends came to 10 bases. The CDR3 is 11 residues long. Looked up from germline, CDR1 is DFQATT and CDR2 is SNEGSKA (reference sequence). The CDR3 region is CSAIKTAEQFF. The CDR3 bases are TGCAGTGCTATTAAGACCGCTGAGCAGTTCTTC.

This clonotype has just a few counts. The V and J genes are TRBV20-1 and TRBJ2-1; 9 bases agree with TRBD2. Trimming removed 3 bases from V and 8 bases from J; junction bases left unmatched: 14. From germline, CDR1 is DFQATT and CDR2 SNEGSKA (reference sequence). CDR3 length equals 16 residues. CDR3 in amino acids: CSASDPTSGPGDEQFF. The CDR3 nucleotides read TGCAGTGCTAGCGACCCGACTAGCGGTCCTGGGGATGAGCAGTTCTTC.

This clonotype was seen more than once but under ten times. This chain uses TRBV12-3 or TRBV12-4 with TRBJ1-2; no clear D gene. This CDR3 is 13 amino acids long. V lost 6 bases and J 2 bases, leaving 10 bases between the germline ends. CDR3 coding DNA: TGTGCCAGCAGGCAACAGACAAACTATGGCTACACCTTC. This translates into CASRQQTNYGYTF.

This clonotype was observed a few times. The V call is TRBV9, the J call TRBJ2-3; 8 bases are a match to TRBD2. The CDR3 runs to 15 residues. Losses at the gene ends were 0 bases for V and 1 base for J; bases not matched to a gene: 1. CDR1 and CDR2 from the germline V gene are SGDLS and YYNGEE. CDR3: CASSVGTSRTDTQYF. The CDR3 DNA sequence: TGTGCCAGCAGCGTAGGGACTAGCCGCACAGATACGCAGTATTTT.

J is TRBJ2-2 and V is TRBV10-3, with 9 bases identical to TRBD2. Germline CDR1 and CDR2: ENHRY and SYGVKD. The CDR3 is 14 residues long. The junction had 7 bases not matched to a gene; V was cut back by 10 bases and J by 4 bases. CDR3 DNA sequence: TGTGCCACCAGGGATAGCGGGAGCACCGGGGAGCTGTTTTTT. It yields the protein CATRDSGSTGELFF.

There are a few counts of this clonotype. This chain connects TRBV5-1 to TRBJ1-4; D gene uncertain. Trimming removed 0 bases at V and 3 bases at J, with 12 bases between. There are 16 residues in the CDR3. Germline CDR1 is SGHRS and CDR2 is YFSETQ. The CDR3 loop reads CASSLAPVQSNEKLFF. The DNA for the CDR3 is TGCGCCAGCAGCTTGGCTCCAGTACAGTCTAATGAAAAACTGTTTTTT.

The gene calls are TRBV19 and TRBJ2-7; 9 positions agree with TRBD1. The last part of the DNA fits TRBJ2-5 better; the J call may be wrong. CDR1 and CDR2 (germline): LNHDA, SQIVND (reference sequence). This CDR3 contains 15 residues. CDR3 sequence (DNA): TGTGCCAGTAGTATTGTGGGGACAGGGAAAGAGACCCAGTACTTC. Amino acids: CASSIVGTGKETQYF.

CDR3 in DNA: TGTGCCAGCAGCGTAAGACAGGGGGAACTCTATGGCTACACCTTC. Amino acid sequence: CASSVRQGELYGYTF. The chain carries TRBV7-2 and TRBJ1-2; 9 nucleotides agree with TRBD1. The CDR3 spans 15 residues. J was trimmed by 4 bases and V by 5 bases; bases with no gene match: 8. Germline V gene lookup returns CDR1 SGHTA and CDR2 FQGNSA.

This sequence joins TRBV28 and TRBJ2-3, with D uncertain. V dropped 8 bases and J dropped 0 bases, with 9 bases sitting between them. This CDR3 has 13 amino acids. Per germline, CDR1 MDHEN and CDR2 SYDVKM. The CDR3 coding sequence is TGTGCCAGCTTCGATGGAAGCACAGATACGCAGTATTTT. This translates into CASFDGSTDTQYF.

Comment on this clonotype: Germline and junction disagree at one end, which may indicate a read error. The chain carries TRBV24-1 and TRBJ2-1, with 7 bases fitting TRBD2. Germline CDR1 reads KGHDR; CDR2 reads SFDVKD. The CDR3 extends over 16 amino acids. CDR3 amino acids: CVTSASTSRFYNEQFF. CDR3 coding DNA: TGTGTCACCAGTGCCTCGACTAGCCGCTTCTACAATGAGCAGTTCTTC.

This clonotype came up a few times. The rearrangement uses TRBV18 and TRBJ2-1, with a weak D call TRBD2 (5 bases). The CDR3 sequence is 14 residues long. Trimming cost V 7 bases and J 1 base, with 11 bases left between them. The V gene's germline CDR1 is KGHSH and CDR2 LQKENI. The CDR3 bases are TGTGCCAGCTGCTCCGGGAATTCCTACAATGAGCAGTTCTTC. It is translated as CASCSGNSYNEQFF.

This clonotype turned up a few times. This chain joins TRBV5-1 and TRBJ2-3; 7 bases are a match to TRBD2. Germline values: CDR1 SGHRS, CDR2 YFSETQ. Losses at the gene ends were 6 bases for V and 2 bases for J; bases not matched to a gene: 6. This CDR3 spans 14 amino acids. As DNA, the CDR3 is TGCGCCAGCAAGGGGACTACTCTCACAGATACGCAGTATTTT. Translation gives CASKGTTLTDTQYF. Filled out from reference TRBV5-1 and TRBJ2-3, the complete variable domain reads KAGVTQTPRYLIKTRGQQVTLSCSPISGHRSVSWYQQTPGQGLQFLFEYFSETQRNKGNFPGRFSGRQFSNSRSEMNVSTLELGDSALYLCASKGTTLTDTQYFGPGTRLTVL.

This clonotype was counted a few times. The chain is built from TRBV5-1 and TRBJ1-2; TRBD1 matches at 9 bases. The CDR3 contains 16 residues. CDR1 SGHRS and CDR2 YFSETQ come from the germline V gene. The ends lost 1 base at V and 3 bases at J; junction bases unmatched: 7. The CDR3 is CASSLISGQGHYGYTF. The CDR3 nucleotides read TGCGCCAGCAGCTTGATCTCGGGACAGGGTCACTATGGCTACACCTTC.

The chain is built from TRBV4-1 and TRBJ1-5, with D uncertain. Between the trimmed V and J ends, which lost 1 base and 3 bases, there was a span of 13 bases. CDR1 is MGHRA, CDR2 YSYEKL, per germline. This CDR3 is built from 16 residues. CDR3 in amino acids: CASSQAIVSANQPQHF. As DNA, the CDR3 is TGCGCCAGCAGCCAAGCTATCGTAAGTGCCAATCAGCCCCAGCATTTT.

The table lists this clonotype with a count of one. The chain has TRBV20-1 and TRBJ2-1; weak D call: TRBD2 (7 bases). The CDR3 contains 17 residues. Germline lookup yields CDR1 DFQATT and CDR2 SNEGSKA (reference sequence). The V end was cut by 4 bases, the J end by 5 bases, with 24 bases between. The CDR3, as DNA: TGCAGTGCTATCCATACCGGCCGGGGGGCTGTCGACAATGAGCAGTTCTTC. Translated: CSAIHTGRGAVDNEQFF.